The rows below give T cell receptor beta chains drawn from one sample of a study of cytomegalovirus exposure and HLA in healthy donors. Clones were read by immunoSEQ multiplex PCR, and TCRdb kept only the in-frame ones, dropping some. The sample records approximately 77,000 clones, around 80% being singletons. The specimen was PBMCs. The origin of the receptors is a male donor in good health and CMV-seropositive. Both conserved end residues are part of each CDR3. Each record gives: CDR3 protein, CDR3 DNA, J gene, V gene, clone size, D gene. A D gene is named only where the DNA matches it firmly. A clone size is listed for some rows: how often the clone was seen (once, few, many), or a class if it is expanded.

cdr3_aa: CASSPLPTDTQYF
cdr3_nt: TGCGCCAGCAGCCCCCTCCCCACAGATACGCAGTATTTT
j_call: TRBJ2-3
v_call: TRBV4-1
clone_size: -
d_call: -

cdr3_aa: CATSREYRTSGRETQYF
cdr3_nt: TGTGCCACCAGCAGGGAATACCGGACTAGCGGTCGAGAGACCCAGTACTTC
j_call: TRBJ2-5
v_call: TRBV15
clone_size: -
d_call: TRBD2

cdr3_aa: CASRHGGGTGYTF
cdr3_nt: TGCGCCAGCAGACACGGCGGGGGGACCGGCTACACCTTC
j_call: TRBJ1-2
v_call: TRBV10-2
clone_size: -
d_call: -

cdr3_aa: CASSVDSSTDTQYF
cdr3_nt: TGTGCCAGCAGCGTAGATTCTAGCACAGATACGCAGTATTTT
j_call: TRBJ2-3
v_call: TRBV9
clone_size: -
d_call: -

cdr3_aa: CASTPPLGTSGGNEQFF
cdr3_nt: TGTGCCAGCACCCCCCCCCTAGGGACTAGCGGAGGAAATGAGCAGTTCTTC
j_call: TRBJ2-1
v_call: TRBV2
clone_size: few
d_call: TRBD2

cdr3_aa: CASSLWEPPYEQYF
cdr3_nt: TGCGCCAGCAGCTTGTGGGAGCCCCCCTACGAGCAGTACTTC
j_call: TRBJ2-7
v_call: TRBV5-1
clone_size: -
d_call: -

cdr3_aa: CASSRTGDEQYF
cdr3_nt: TGTGCCAGCAGCCGAACGGGGGACGAGCAGTACTTC
j_call: TRBJ2-7
v_call: TRBV7-2
clone_size: -
d_call: -

cdr3_aa: CATRQPPRETQYF
cdr3_nt: TGTGCCACTCGACAGCCCCCCAGGGAGACCCAGTACTTC
j_call: TRBJ2-5
v_call: TRBV19
clone_size: -
d_call: -

cdr3_aa: CAWDRRGGDSGNTIYF
cdr3_nt: TGTGCCTGGGACCGAAGGGGAGGTGACTCTGGAAACACCATATATTTT
j_call: TRBJ1-3
v_call: TRBV30
clone_size: -
d_call: -

cdr3_aa: CASSLGVRYNEQFF
cdr3_nt: TGTGCCAGCAGCTTAGGGGTGCGGTACAATGAGCAGTTCTTC
j_call: TRBJ2-1
v_call: TRBV7-6
clone_size: -
d_call: -

cdr3_aa: CASGRWGGYEQYF
cdr3_nt: TGTGCCAGCGGCCGCTGGGGAGGCTACGAGCAGTACTTC
j_call: TRBJ2-7
v_call: TRBV7-2
clone_size: -
d_call: -

cdr3_aa: CASSMKQGATSGANVLTF
cdr3_nt: TGTGCCAGTAGTATGAAACAGGGGGCCACCTCTGGGGCCAACGTCCTGACTTTC
j_call: TRBJ2-6
v_call: TRBV19
clone_size: -
d_call: TRBD1

cdr3_aa: CASSRLYSEQFF
cdr3_nt: TGTGCCAGCAGCCGACTATACAGTGAGCAGTTCTTC
j_call: TRBJ2-1
v_call: TRBV9
clone_size: once
d_call: -

cdr3_aa: CASSQASRYSGNTIYF
cdr3_nt: TGCGCCAGCAGCCAAGCGTCGCGCTACTCTGGAAACACCATATATTTT
j_call: TRBJ1-3
v_call: TRBV4-1
clone_size: -
d_call: -

cdr3_aa: CASSYLGRGRSRTNEKLFF
cdr3_nt: TGTGCCAGCAGTTACCTTGGCAGGGGGCGAAGCCGAACTAATGAAAAACTGTTTTTT
j_call: TRBJ1-4
v_call: TRBV27
clone_size: -
d_call: TRBD1

cdr3_aa: CASSSRGTSGGNEQFF
cdr3_nt: TGTGCCAGCAGCTCCCGCGGGACTAGCGGGGGCAATGAGCAGTTCTTC
j_call: TRBJ2-1
v_call: TRBV9
clone_size: -
d_call: TRBD2

cdr3_aa: CASSLGDRDRNTIYF
cdr3_nt: TGTGCCAGCAGCTTGGGGGACAGGGACCGAAACACCATATATTTT
j_call: TRBJ1-3
v_call: TRBV5-4
clone_size: -
d_call: TRBD1

cdr3_aa: CASSLVGGPYNEQFF
cdr3_nt: TGCGCCAGCAGCTTGGTGGGAGGGCCCTACAATGAGCAGTTCTTC
j_call: TRBJ2-1
v_call: TRBV5-1
clone_size: -
d_call: TRBD2

cdr3_aa: CASSAGLFPSEQYF
cdr3_nt: TGTGCCAGCAGTGCGGGACTCTTCCCTTCCGAGCAGTACTTC
j_call: TRBJ2-7
v_call: TRBV9
clone_size: -
d_call: -

cdr3_aa: CAREGRGSYNEQFF
cdr3_nt: TGTGCCAGGGAGGGGCGGGGTTCTTACAATGAGCAGTTCTTC
j_call: TRBJ2-1
v_call: TRBV2
clone_size: -
d_call: -

cdr3_aa: CASSSGTGVQETQYF
cdr3_nt: TGTGCCAGCAGCTCCGGGACAGGGGTCCAAGAGACCCAGTACTTC
j_call: TRBJ2-5
v_call: TRBV7-9
clone_size: once
d_call: TRBD1

cdr3_aa: CASSPRLDSYEQYF
cdr3_nt: TGTGCCAGCAGCCCCCGACTAGACTCCTACGAGCAGTACTTC
j_call: TRBJ2-7
v_call: TRBV11-2
clone_size: -
d_call: -

cdr3_aa: CASSVQGYTEAFF
cdr3_nt: TGTGCCAGCAGTGTCCAGGGCTACACTGAAGCTTTCTTT
j_call: TRBJ1-1
v_call: TRBV2
clone_size: -
d_call: -

cdr3_aa: CASSPGLANGYEQYF
cdr3_nt: TGTGCCAGCAGCCCGGGACTAGCTAATGGGTACGAGCAGTACTTC
j_call: TRBJ2-7
v_call: TRBV7-3
clone_size: -
d_call: TRBD2

cdr3_aa: CASSVGQGGNQPQHF
cdr3_nt: TGTGCCAGCAGCGTAGGGCAGGGGGGCAATCAGCCCCAGCATTTT
j_call: TRBJ1-5
v_call: TRBV9
clone_size: -
d_call: TRBD1

cdr3_aa: CASSQSGQGSQPQHF
cdr3_nt: TGTGCCAGCAGCCAATCGGGCCAGGGTTCTCAGCCCCAGCATTTT
j_call: TRBJ1-5
v_call: TRBV16
clone_size: -
d_call: -

cdr3_aa: CASSLTEGVTGELFF
cdr3_nt: TGTGCCAGCAGCTTAACGGAAGGGGTTACCGGGGAGCTGTTTTTT
j_call: TRBJ2-2
v_call: TRBV7-3
clone_size: -
d_call: -

cdr3_aa: CASIIGADRNNYGYTF
cdr3_nt: TGTGCCAGCATCATTGGGGCTGACAGGAACAACTATGGCTACACCTTC
j_call: TRBJ1-2
v_call: TRBV5-5
clone_size: -
d_call: -

cdr3_aa: CAWATGSGGNQPQHF
cdr3_nt: TGTGCCTGGGCCACAGGGAGTGGGGGCAATCAGCCCCAGCATTTT
j_call: TRBJ1-5
v_call: TRBV30
clone_size: once
d_call: -

cdr3_aa: CASSLLATTNTEAFF
cdr3_nt: TGTGCCAGCAGCCTTCTGGCGACAACGAACACTGAAGCTTTCTTT
j_call: TRBJ1-1
v_call: TRBV7-8
clone_size: -
d_call: -

cdr3_aa: CASSAASGGSSYNEQFF
cdr3_nt: TGTGCCAGCAGTGCGGCTAGCGGGGGGAGCTCCTACAATGAGCAGTTCTTC
j_call: TRBJ2-1
v_call: TRBV2
clone_size: -
d_call: TRBD2

cdr3_aa: CASSQARGYGYTF
cdr3_nt: TGTGCCAGCAGCCAAGCCAGGGGCTATGGCTACACCTTC
j_call: TRBJ1-2
v_call: TRBV14
clone_size: -
d_call: -

cdr3_aa: CASSLGRGGLDTQYF
cdr3_nt: TGCGCCAGCAGCTTAGGACGGGGGGGCTTGGATACGCAGTATTTT
j_call: TRBJ2-3
v_call: TRBV5-1
clone_size: -
d_call: TRBD2

cdr3_aa: CASTPDRAGEQYF
cdr3_nt: TGTGCCAGCACCCCGGACAGGGCTGGGGAGCAGTACTTC
j_call: TRBJ2-5
v_call: TRBV28
clone_size: -
d_call: TRBD1

cdr3_aa: CASGAGYTEAFF
cdr3_nt: TGTGCCAGCGGCGCAGGGTATACTGAAGCTTTCTTT
j_call: TRBJ1-1
v_call: TRBV5-5
clone_size: -
d_call: -

cdr3_aa: CASSPTGGGPYEQYF
cdr3_nt: TGTGCCAGCTCACCCACGGGGGGGGGTCCCTACGAGCAGTACTTC
j_call: TRBJ2-7
v_call: TRBV18
clone_size: few
d_call: TRBD2

cdr3_aa: CASSLAGTAYYEQYF
cdr3_nt: TGTGCCAGCAGCTTGGCCGGGACAGCCTACTACGAGCAGTACTTC
j_call: TRBJ2-7
v_call: TRBV5-4
clone_size: -
d_call: TRBD1

cdr3_aa: CASSVGLAEYNEQFF
cdr3_nt: TGTGCCAGCAGCGTAGGACTAGCGGAGTACAATGAGCAGTTCTTC
j_call: TRBJ2-1
v_call: TRBV9
clone_size: once
d_call: TRBD2

cdr3_aa: CASSPRTEYREQFF
cdr3_nt: TGTGCCAGCAGCCCTAGGACAGAGTACAGGGAGCAGTTCTTC
j_call: TRBJ2-1
v_call: TRBV9
clone_size: -
d_call: -

cdr3_aa: CASSDDSLLNTGELFF
cdr3_nt: TGTGCCAGTAGTGATGACAGTCTTTTGAACACCGGGGAGCTGTTTTTT
j_call: TRBJ2-2
v_call: TRBV19
clone_size: -
d_call: -

cdr3_aa: CASSWSRGAKEKLFF
cdr3_nt: TGTGCCAGCAGCTGGAGTCGGGGGGCGAAAGAAAAACTGTTTTTT
j_call: TRBJ1-4
v_call: TRBV5-6
clone_size: -
d_call: -

cdr3_aa: CASRSSEADTQYF
cdr3_nt: TGTGCCAGCAGGTCTAGCGAAGCAGATACGCAGTATTTT
j_call: TRBJ2-3
v_call: TRBV2
clone_size: -
d_call: -

cdr3_aa: CASSKDRGNTEAFF
cdr3_nt: TGTGCCAGTAGCAAGGACAGGGGAAACACTGAAGCTTTCTTT
j_call: TRBJ1-1
v_call: TRBV19
clone_size: -
d_call: TRBD1

cdr3_aa: CASSLSRPPSIQYF
cdr3_nt: TGTGCCAGCAGTTTATCCCGGCCTCCTAGCATTCAGTACTTC
j_call: TRBJ2-4
v_call: TRBV27
clone_size: -
d_call: -

cdr3_aa: CASSLVQGSDEQYF
cdr3_nt: TGTGCCAGCAGCTTAGTTCAGGGGTCTGACGAGCAGTACTTC
j_call: TRBJ2-7
v_call: TRBV7-2
clone_size: -
d_call: -

cdr3_aa: CASSPSVAGAYNEQFF
cdr3_nt: TGTGCCAGCAGCCCTAGCGTAGCGGGAGCCTACAATGAGCAGTTCTTC
j_call: TRBJ2-1
v_call: TRBV2
clone_size: -
d_call: TRBD2

cdr3_aa: CASSQGVAGGFTDTQYF
cdr3_nt: TGCGCCAGCAGCCAAGGAGTAGCGGGAGGGTTTACAGATACGCAGTATTTT
j_call: TRBJ2-3
v_call: TRBV4-1
clone_size: few
d_call: TRBD2

cdr3_aa: CASSGRTGRNEKLFF
cdr3_nt: TGTGCCAGCAGCGGGAGGACAGGGCGGAATGAAAAACTGTTTTTT
j_call: TRBJ1-4
v_call: TRBV7-9
clone_size: few
d_call: TRBD1

cdr3_aa: CASSQTSGPSTDTQYF
cdr3_nt: TGTGCCAGCAGCCAGACTAGCGGGCCTAGCACAGATACGCAGTATTTT
j_call: TRBJ2-3
v_call: TRBV7-9
clone_size: few
d_call: TRBD2

cdr3_aa: CASSKEHSYNEQFF
cdr3_nt: TGTGCCAGCAGCAAAGAACACAGCTACAATGAGCAGTTCTTC
j_call: TRBJ2-1
v_call: TRBV21-1
clone_size: -
d_call: -

cdr3_aa: CASSLQGYTEAFF
cdr3_nt: TGTGCCAGCAGCTTACAGGGGTACACTGAAGCTTTCTTT
j_call: TRBJ1-1
v_call: TRBV7-3
clone_size: -
d_call: -

cdr3_aa: CASRRGQGKYEQYF
cdr3_nt: TGCGCCAGCAGAAGGGGACAGGGGAAGTACGAGCAGTACTTC
j_call: TRBJ2-7
v_call: TRBV23-1
clone_size: -
d_call: TRBD1

cdr3_aa: CASSLNTAARGYTF
cdr3_nt: TGTGCCAGCAGCTTAAACACAGCGGCGAGAGGCTACACCTTC
j_call: TRBJ1-2
v_call: TRBV11-1
clone_size: -
d_call: -

cdr3_aa: CASSFTEGEQFF
cdr3_nt: TGTGCCAGCAGCTTTACAGAGGGTGAGCAGTTCTTC
j_call: TRBJ2-1
v_call: TRBV7-3
clone_size: -
d_call: -

cdr3_aa: CASSLSGAGVQETQYF
cdr3_nt: TGTGCCAGCAGCTTAAGTGGCGCGGGAGTCCAAGAGACCCAGTACTTC
j_call: TRBJ2-5
v_call: TRBV7-3
clone_size: -
d_call: TRBD2